Here is one TCR beta chain with its context. Antigen specificity is unknown. Samples came from healthy bone marrow donors. The study sampled nominally healthy donors, though unrecorded immune exposures were likely. The entry originates in a study of cytomegalovirus exposure and HLA in healthy donors. PCR amplification relied on 60 Vbeta primers (plus 13 Jbeta primers). The authors' processing: Later, an analysis found 80 million or so unique TCR beta chains, and 8.5 million to 14 million of these were shared. The protocol was immunoSEQ multiplex PCR, while the TCRdb copy is restricted to in-frame clones and leaves out a portion. For V, J and clone size, that table is used; D and trimming come from the DNA. The table lists more than 95,000 clones, 70% to 75% of them singletons. Study findings and constraints: Prior analysis indicated that the majority of TCR beta V segments exhibited productivity approximately 90% or approximately 30% of the time.

The receptor comes from a man in his forties or fifties in good health and CMV-seronegative. Input material: PBMCs.

The CDR3 bases are TGTGCCAGCAGCCCGTTAGCGCTCACCCGGGCCGGGGAGCTGTTTTTT. This gives the protein CASSPLALTRAGELFF. The V call is TRBV9, the J call TRBJ2-2; TRBD2 is a possible D gene (5 bases). With 4 bases removed from V and 6 bases from J, the gap between germline ends came to 19 bases. This CDR3 is built from 16 residues. Germline values: CDR1 SGDLS, CDR2 YYNGEE.